This passage covers 24 T cell receptor beta chains from one sample sequenced in a study of blood T cell repertoires in COVID-19. Libraries were prepared by immunoSEQ multiplex PCR; TCRdb keeps only in-frame clonotypes and omits some of them. Among 250,000 to 300,000 clones listed, 75% to 90% were seen once. The specimen was peripheral blood. These receptors all come from a woman between 65 and 79 years old with acute or convalescent COVID-19.

The chain combines TRBV20-1 with TRBJ2-7; D is uncertain. CDR1 is DFQATT, CDR2 SNEGSKA, per germline (reference sequence). The V end lost 3 bases, the J end lost 3 bases, and 9 bases lay between the germline ends. The CDR3 length is 12 residues. CDR3: CSASLQVYEQYF. In nucleotides, the CDR3 is TGCAGTGCTAGTCTGCAGGTCTACGAGCAGTACTTC.

This clone was detected only a few times. The chain has TRBV2 and TRBJ1-2; TRBD1 agrees at 9 bases. V shed 6 bases, J shed 6 bases, and the junction held 8 bases outside the gene matches. Germline V CDR1 and CDR2: SNHLY, FYNNEI. The CDR3 is 14 amino acids. CDR3 DNA sequence: TGTGCCAGCAGGGGACAGGGTGTGGTGAATGGCTACACCTTC. Residues: CASRGQGVVNGYTF.

The V and J genes are TRBV7-3 and TRBJ1-1; 7 nucleotides agree with TRBD1. Losses at the gene ends were 0 bases for V and 7 bases for J; bases not matched to a gene: 5. CDR1 SGHTA and CDR2 FQGTGA come from the germline V gene. The CDR3 covers 14 residues. The CDR3 DNA reads as TGTGCCAGCAGCTTAACGGGGGACAGCCTTGAAGCTTTCTTT. Translating it yields CASSLTGDSLEAFF.

The J gene is TRBJ2-2, the V gene TRBV14, with 11 bases matching TRBD2. CDR1 and CDR2 (germline): SGHDN, FVKESK. The CDR3 runs to 16 residues. V was pared by 4 bases and J by 9 bases, with 10 bases of the junction left unmatched. The chain's CDR3 is CASSLTSGGPVRELFF. CDR3 sequence (DNA): TGTGCCAGCAGCCTAACTAGCGGGGGCCCGGTCCGGGAGCTGTTTTTT.

This rearrangement joins TRBV7-2 to TRBJ1-1, with D perhaps TRBD1 (6 bases). This CDR3 spans 15 amino acids. V was shortened by 3 bases and J by 2 bases, with 13 bases between the two germline ends. Germline CDR1 is SGHTA and CDR2 is FQGNSA. CDR3 bases: TGTGCCAGCAGCTTCGTCGGGACATTAAACACTGAAGCTTTCTTT. Translating it yields CASSFVGTLNTEAFF.

V and J are TRBV2 and TRBJ1-6, with TRBD1 matching over 8 bases. Trimming removed 8 bases from V and 9 bases from J; junction bases left unmatched: 12. CDR3 length: 15 amino acids. Germline loops: CDR1 SNHLY, CDR2 FYNNEI. The CDR3 DNA reads as TGTGCCAGCGAGAAAACAGGGGGACCTAGTTCACCCCTCCACTTT. This sequence encodes CASEKTGGPSSPLHF.

The chain employs TRBV11-2 and TRBJ1-3, with unresolved D. V dropped 2 bases and J dropped 1 base, with 18 bases sitting between them. Germline assignment: CDR1 SGHAT and CDR2 FQNNGV. The length of the CDR3 is 18 residues. As DNA, the CDR3 is TGTGCCAGCAGCTTACCCCGTCGTGGCTGGGCGTCTGGAAACACCATATATTTT. Protein sequence: CASSLPRRGWASGNTIYF.

This chain links TRBV28 with TRBJ2-7, with D tentatively TRBD1 (6 bases). Germline V gene data show CDR1 as MDHEN and CDR2 as SYDVKM. V was shortened by 5 bases and J by 3 bases, with 17 bases between the two germline ends. This CDR3 has 15 amino acids. In nucleotides, the CDR3 is TGTGCCAGCAGTCCTTATGGGGGCAGTAGCTACGAGCAGTACTTC. This gives the protein CASSPYGGSSYEQYF.

The chain uses TRBV5-4 and TRBJ2-1; D uncertain. Germline loops: CDR1 SGHNT, CDR2 YYREEE (reference sequence). V was cut by 1 base and J by 0 bases, with 8 bases left in between. The CDR3 runs to 15 residues. The CDR3 DNA follows: TGTGCCAGCAGCTTGAAACGGAGCTCCTACAATGAGCAGTTCTTC. Its protein product is CASSLKRSSYNEQFF.

This clone has a handful of counts. V gene TRBV5-6 combines with J gene TRBJ2-1; 9 nucleotides align to TRBD2. Trimming removed 4 bases from V and 10 bases from J; junction bases left unmatched: 12. The CDR3 has 15 amino acids. Germline CDR1 SGHDT, CDR2 YYEEEE. Here the CDR3 reads CASSIDSGRTKEQFF. In nucleotides, the CDR3 is TGTGCCAGCAGCATTGACAGCGGGAGGACGAAGGAGCAGTTCTTC.

The chain joins TRBV2 to TRBJ2-2, with unresolved D. The CDR3 is 15 amino acids. Germline values: CDR1 SNHLY, CDR2 FYNNEI. V was trimmed by 6 bases and J by 1 base, leaving 12 bases between them. CDR3 residues: CASRPQTVNTGELFF. The DNA for the CDR3 is TGTGCCAGCAGACCCCAGACTGTGAACACCGGGGAGCTGTTTTTT.

The chain uses TRBV2 and TRBJ1-1; 9 positions match TRBD1. The CDR3 extends over 14 amino acids. V lost 6 bases to trimming and J lost 10 bases; unmatched junction nucleotides: 12. Germline values: CDR1 SNHLY, CDR2 FYNNEI. DNA of the CDR3: TGTGCCAGCAGCCCCGGGACAGGGTTATTGTTAGCTTTCTTT. It encodes CASSPGTGLLLAFF.

This clone was seen only once. This chain connects TRBV18 to TRBJ2-2, with D perhaps TRBD1 (6 bases). Looked up from germline, CDR1 is KGHSH and CDR2 is LQKENI. This CDR3 is built from 16 residues. Trimming shortened V by 3 bases and J by 0 bases, and 11 bases separated the two germline ends. The CDR3 sequence: CASSPFRQANTGELFF. The CDR3 DNA reads TGTGCCAGCTCACCCTTTCGACAGGCGAACACCGGGGAGCTGTTTTTT.

CDR3 in amino acids: CASSFRGQVNTEAFF. CDR3 sequence (DNA): TGTGCCAGCAGTTTCCGTGGGCAGGTAAACACTGAAGCTTTCTTT. The rearrangement links TRBV27 to TRBJ1-1; D remains unclear. Trimming cost V 3 bases and J 2 bases, with 13 bases left between them. Germline V gene sequence: CDR1 MNHEY, CDR2 SMNVEV (reference sequence). The CDR3 has 15 amino acids.

In this sample, this clone turned up once. J is TRBJ1-6 and V is TRBV5-1, with D perhaps matching TRBD1 (6 bases). CDR1 and CDR2 from the germline V gene are SGHRS and YFSETQ. With 7 bases removed from V and 7 bases from J, the gap between germline ends came to 12 bases. The CDR3 runs 13 residues. Here the CDR3 reads CASRTELNSPLHF. CDR3 coding DNA: TGCGCCAGCCGGACAGAACTAAATTCACCCCTCCACTTT.

A few counts support this clone. CDR3 in amino acids: CASSQMSAAGGQTQYF. CDR3 in DNA: TGTGCCAGCAGCCAAATGAGCGCAGCGGGGGGCCAGACCCAGTACTTC. The chain employs TRBV3-1 (or the pseudogene TRBV3-2) and TRBJ2-5, with 9 bases lining up with TRBD2. Germline CDR1 LGHDT, CDR2 YNNKEL (reference sequence). The junction had 10 bases not matched to a gene; V was cut back by 2 bases and J by 6 bases. The CDR3 runs to 16 residues.

The V and J genes are TRBV5-1 and TRBJ1-3; D is possibly TRBD1 (5 bases). This CDR3 is 14 amino acids long. The V end lost 4 bases, the J end lost 0 bases, and 8 bases lay between the germline ends. Germline CDR1 is SGHRS and CDR2 is YFSETQ. CDR3 loop: CASSRDSSGNTIYF. The DNA for the CDR3 is TGCGCCAGCAGCCGAGACAGCTCTGGAAACACCATATATTTT.

This rearrangement joins TRBV3-1 (or the pseudogene TRBV3-2) to TRBJ1-5; 9 bases are a match to TRBD1. V was pared by 4 bases and J by 3 bases, with 4 bases of the junction left unmatched. CDR1 and CDR2 from the germline V gene are LGHDT and YNNKEL (reference sequence). This CDR3 has 15 residues. The CDR3 nucleotides read TGTGCCAGCAGCCGAACAGGGGGCAACAATCAGCCCCAGCATTTT. Translated, it gives CASSRTGGNNQPQHF.

Of note for this clone: This same CDR3 is encoded by further DNA sequences in the sample. The chain joins TRBV6-5 to TRBJ2-7, with 8 bases aligning to TRBD1. Unmatched junction bases numbered 1, after V lost 4 bases and J lost 2 bases. The CDR3 contains 13 residues. Germline CDR1 MNHEY, CDR2 SVGAGI. In DNA, the CDR3 is TGTGCCAGCAGTTCGGACAGGGCCTACGAGCAGTACTTC. This encodes CASSSDRAYEQYF.

Written as DNA, the CDR3 is TGTGCCATCAGTGTCTCAGGGGTCGATGGCTACACCTTC. Its protein product is CAISVSGVDGYTF. This sequence joins TRBV10-3 and TRBJ1-2, with TRBD1 as a possible D gene (6 bases). The germline V gene encodes CDR1 ENHRY and CDR2 SYGVKD. The V end lost 4 bases, the J end lost 6 bases, and 12 bases lay between the germline ends. The CDR3 contains 13 residues.

The V call is TRBV6-5, the J call TRBJ1-2; no definite D call. CDR3 length equals 15 residues. V lost 0 bases, J lost 3 bases, and 11 bases lay in between. Per germline, CDR1 MNHEY and CDR2 SVGAGI. The CDR3 DNA reads as TGTGCCAGCAGTTACTCAGGCGGGGAGCACTATGGCTACACCTTC. Translated: CASSYSGGEHYGYTF.

This clone was recorded a few times. The chain links TRBV2 to TRBJ1-6; D might be TRBD1 (6 bases). Trimming took off 10 bases at V and 7 bases at J, with 32 bases between the two ends. This CDR3 is 19 amino acids long. Germline-derived CDR1 and CDR2 are SNHLY and FYNNEI. CDR3 protein: CATRRYGQTDRVFNSPLHF. DNA of the CDR3: TGTGCCACCCGCCGATATGGACAGACAGATCGCGTGTTCAATTCACCCCTCCACTTT.

This clone has only one observation. V is TRBV27 and J is TRBJ2-1; D is uncertain. Per the germline V gene, CDR1 is MNHEY and CDR2 is SMNVEV (reference sequence). Trimming left V 5 bases short and J 8 bases short, with 19 bases between. CDR3 length: 15 residues. The chain's CDR3 is CASSHLVGSFDEQFF. The CDR3 coding sequence is TGTGCCAGCAGTCACCTCGTTGGTAGCTTCGATGAGCAGTTCTTC.

This clone has a single count. The gene calls are TRBV12-3 or TRBV12-4 and TRBJ2-7; 8 positions agree with TRBD1. The CDR3 has 12 residues. The J segment lost 5 bases and the V segment lost 6 bases, leaving 3 bases of the junction unmatched. The CDR3 spells CASSLTGDEQYF. The CDR3 DNA sequence: TGTGCCAGCAGCTTGACAGGGGACGAGCAGTACTTC.